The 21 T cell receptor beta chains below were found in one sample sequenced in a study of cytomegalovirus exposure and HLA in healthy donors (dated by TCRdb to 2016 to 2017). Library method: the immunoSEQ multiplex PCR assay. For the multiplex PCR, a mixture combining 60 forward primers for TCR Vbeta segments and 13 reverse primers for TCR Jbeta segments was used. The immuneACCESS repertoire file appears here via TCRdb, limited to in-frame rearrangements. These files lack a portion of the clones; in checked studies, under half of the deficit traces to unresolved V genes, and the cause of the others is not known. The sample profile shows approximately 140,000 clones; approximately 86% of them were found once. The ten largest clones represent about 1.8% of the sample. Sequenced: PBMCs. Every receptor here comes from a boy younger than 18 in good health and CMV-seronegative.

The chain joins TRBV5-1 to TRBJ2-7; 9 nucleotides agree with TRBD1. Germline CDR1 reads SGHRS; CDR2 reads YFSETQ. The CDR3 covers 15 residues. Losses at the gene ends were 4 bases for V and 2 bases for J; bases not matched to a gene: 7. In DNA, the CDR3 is TGCGCCAGCAGCCCAAGGACAGGGGCGGCCTACGAGCAGTACTTC. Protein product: CASSPRTGAAYEQYF. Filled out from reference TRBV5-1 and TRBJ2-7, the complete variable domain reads KAGVTQTPRYLIKTRGQQVTLSCSPISGHRSVSWYQQTPGQGLQFLFEYFSETQRNKGNFPGRFSGRQFSNSRSEMNVSTLELGDSALYLCASSPRTGAAYEQYFGPGTRLTVT.

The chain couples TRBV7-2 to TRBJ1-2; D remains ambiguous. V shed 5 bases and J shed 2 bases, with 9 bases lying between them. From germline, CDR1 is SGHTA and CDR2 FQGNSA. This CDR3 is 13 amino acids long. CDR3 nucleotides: TGTGCCAGCAGCCACGGGAAGAACTATGGCTACACCTTC. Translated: CASSHGKNYGYTF.

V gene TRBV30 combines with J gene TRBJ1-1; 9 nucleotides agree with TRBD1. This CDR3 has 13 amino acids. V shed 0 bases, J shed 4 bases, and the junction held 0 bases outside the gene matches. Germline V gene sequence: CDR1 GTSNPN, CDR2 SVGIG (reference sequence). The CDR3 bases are TGTGCCTGGAGTGTACAGGGGGCCACTGAAGCTTTCTTT. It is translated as CAWSVQGATEAFF.

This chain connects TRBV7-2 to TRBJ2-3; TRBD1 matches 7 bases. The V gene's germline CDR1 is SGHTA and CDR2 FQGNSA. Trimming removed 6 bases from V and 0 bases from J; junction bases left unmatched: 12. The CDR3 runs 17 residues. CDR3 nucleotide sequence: TGTGCCAGCAGGCGACAGGGCACCGCTCCTAGCACAGATACGCAGTATTTT. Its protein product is CASRRQGTAPSTDTQYF.

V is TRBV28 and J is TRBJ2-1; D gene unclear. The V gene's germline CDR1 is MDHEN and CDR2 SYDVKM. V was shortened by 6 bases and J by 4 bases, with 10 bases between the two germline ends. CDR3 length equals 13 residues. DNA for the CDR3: TGTGCCAGCAGGAGGCCAGAGTACAATGAGCAGTTCTTC. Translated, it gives CASRRPEYNEQFF.

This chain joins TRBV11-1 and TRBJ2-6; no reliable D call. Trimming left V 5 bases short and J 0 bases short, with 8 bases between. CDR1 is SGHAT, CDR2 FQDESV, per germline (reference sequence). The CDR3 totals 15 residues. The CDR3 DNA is TGTGCCAGCAGCCCCCGAGGCTCTGGGGCCAACGTCCTGACTTTC. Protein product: CASSPRGSGANVLTF.

The CDR3 nucleotides read TGTGCCAGCAGCCCACTACAGGGAATGAACACTGAAGCTTTCTTT. It specifies CASSPLQGMNTEAFF. This chain uses TRBV9 with TRBJ1-1; perhaps TRBD1 as D (6 bases). The CDR3 consists of 15 residues. The V end lost 4 bases, the J end lost 0 bases, and 13 bases lay between the germline ends. The germline V gene encodes CDR1 SGDLS and CDR2 YYNGEE.

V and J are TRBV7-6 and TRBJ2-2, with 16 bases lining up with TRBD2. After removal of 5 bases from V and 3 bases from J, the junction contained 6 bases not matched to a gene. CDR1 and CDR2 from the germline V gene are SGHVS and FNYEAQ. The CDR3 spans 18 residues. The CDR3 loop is CASSPGLAGGPDTGELFF. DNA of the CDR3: TGTGCCAGCAGCCCGGGACTAGCGGGAGGGCCCGACACCGGGGAGCTGTTTTTT.

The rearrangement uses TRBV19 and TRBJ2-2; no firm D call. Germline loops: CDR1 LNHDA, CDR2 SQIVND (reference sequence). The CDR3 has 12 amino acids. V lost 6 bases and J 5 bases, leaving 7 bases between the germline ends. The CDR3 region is CASSLGTGELFF. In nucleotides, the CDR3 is TGTGCCAGTAGCCTCGGGACCGGGGAGCTGTTTTTT.

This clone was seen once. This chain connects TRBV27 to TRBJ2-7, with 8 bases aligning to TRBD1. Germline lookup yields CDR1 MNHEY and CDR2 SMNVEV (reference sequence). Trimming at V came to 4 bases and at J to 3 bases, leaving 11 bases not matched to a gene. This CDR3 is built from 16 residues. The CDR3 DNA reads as TGTGCCAGCAGTTCAACGGACAGGGTGGGGGACTACGAGCAGTACTTC. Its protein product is CASSSTDRVGDYEQYF.

The DNA for the CDR3 is TGTGCCAGCAGGAGTGGTGCTAGCACTGAAGCTTTCTTT. The encoded protein is CASRSGASTEAFF. The chain employs TRBV27 and TRBJ1-1; no reliable D call. The CDR3 contains 13 residues. CDR1 and CDR2 (germline): MNHEY, SMNVEV (reference sequence). Trimming stripped 6 bases from V and 4 bases from J, with 12 bases between.

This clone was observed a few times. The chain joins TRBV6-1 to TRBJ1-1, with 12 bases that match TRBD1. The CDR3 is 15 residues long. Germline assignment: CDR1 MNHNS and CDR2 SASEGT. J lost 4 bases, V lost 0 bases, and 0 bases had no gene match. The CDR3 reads CASSEAGQGATEAFF. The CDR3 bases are TGTGCCAGCAGTGAAGCGGGACAGGGGGCCACTGAAGCTTTCTTT.

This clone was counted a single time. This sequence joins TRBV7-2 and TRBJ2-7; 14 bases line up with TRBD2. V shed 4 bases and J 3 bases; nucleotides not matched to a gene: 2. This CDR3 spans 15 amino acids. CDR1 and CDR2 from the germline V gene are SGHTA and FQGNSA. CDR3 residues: CASSWGTSGGYEQYF. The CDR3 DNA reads TGTGCCAGCAGCTGGGGGACTAGCGGGGGCTACGAGCAGTACTTC.

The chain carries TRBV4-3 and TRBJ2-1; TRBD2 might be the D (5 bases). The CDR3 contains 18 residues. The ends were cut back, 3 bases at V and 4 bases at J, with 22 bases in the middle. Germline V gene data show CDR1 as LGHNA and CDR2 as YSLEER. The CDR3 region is CASSQENGFERTYNEQFF. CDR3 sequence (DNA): TGCGCCAGCAGCCAGGAAAACGGTTTCGAGCGGACTTACAATGAGCAGTTCTTC.

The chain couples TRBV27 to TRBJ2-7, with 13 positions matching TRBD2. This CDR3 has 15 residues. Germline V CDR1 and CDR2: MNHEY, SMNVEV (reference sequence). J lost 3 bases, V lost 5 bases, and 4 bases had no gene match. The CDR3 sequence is CASSPRTSGSYEQYF. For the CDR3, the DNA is TGTGCCAGCAGTCCCAGGACTAGCGGGAGCTACGAGCAGTACTTC.

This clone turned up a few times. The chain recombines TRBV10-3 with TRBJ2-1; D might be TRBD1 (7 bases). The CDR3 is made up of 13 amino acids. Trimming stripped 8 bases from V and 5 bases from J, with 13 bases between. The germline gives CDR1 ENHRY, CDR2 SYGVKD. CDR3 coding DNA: TGTGCCATCGCGGTCAGGGGGGACAATGAGCAGTTCTTC. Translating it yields CAIAVRGDNEQFF.

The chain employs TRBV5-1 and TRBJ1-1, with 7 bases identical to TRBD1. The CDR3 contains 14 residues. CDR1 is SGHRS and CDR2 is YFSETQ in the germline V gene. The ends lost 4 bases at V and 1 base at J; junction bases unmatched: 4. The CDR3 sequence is CASSVYRGNTEAFF. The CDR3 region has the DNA TGCGCCAGCAGCGTATACAGGGGGAACACTGAAGCTTTCTTT.

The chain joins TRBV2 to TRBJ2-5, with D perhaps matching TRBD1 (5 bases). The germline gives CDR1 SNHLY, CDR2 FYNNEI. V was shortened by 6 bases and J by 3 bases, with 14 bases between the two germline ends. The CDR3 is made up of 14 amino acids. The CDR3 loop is CASRQEEMEETQYF. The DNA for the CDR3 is TGTGCCAGCAGACAGGAAGAGATGGAAGAGACCCAGTACTTC. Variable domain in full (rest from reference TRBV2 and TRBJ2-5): EPEVTQTPSHQVTQMGQEVILRCVPISNHLYFYWYRQILGQKVEFLVSFYNNEISEKSEIFDDQFSVERPDGSNFTLKIRSTKLEDSAMYFCASRQEEMEETQYFGPGTRLLVL.

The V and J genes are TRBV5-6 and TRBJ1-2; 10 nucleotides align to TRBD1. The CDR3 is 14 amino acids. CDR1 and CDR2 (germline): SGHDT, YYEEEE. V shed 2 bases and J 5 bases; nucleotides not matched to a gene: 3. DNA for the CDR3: TGTGCCAGCAGCTTACGGGACAGGGGATATGGCTACACCTTC. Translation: CASSLRDRGYGYTF.

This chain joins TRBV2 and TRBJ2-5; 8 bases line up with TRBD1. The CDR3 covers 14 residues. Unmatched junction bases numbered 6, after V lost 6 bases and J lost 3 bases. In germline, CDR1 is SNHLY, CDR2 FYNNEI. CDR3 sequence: CASSVSGGKETQYF. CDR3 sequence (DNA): TGTGCCAGCAGCGTCTCAGGGGGCAAAGAGACCCAGTACTTC.

The CDR3 coding sequence is TGTGCCTGCCCTCAAGAGAGGGTAATTGGCTACACCTTC. It translates to CACPQERVIGYTF. The V and J genes are TRBV30 and TRBJ1-2; D uncertain. CDR1 GTSNPN and CDR2 SVGIG come from the germline V gene (reference sequence). V shed 6 bases and J shed 7 bases, with 18 bases lying between them. This CDR3 contains 13 residues. The variable domain in full, completed from reference TRBV30 and TRBJ1-2, reads SQTIHQWPATLVQPVGSPLSLECTVEGTSNPNLYWYRQAAGRGLQLLFYSVGIGQISSEVPQNLSASRPQDRQFILSSKKLLLSDSGFYLCACPQERVIGYTFGSGTRLTVV.